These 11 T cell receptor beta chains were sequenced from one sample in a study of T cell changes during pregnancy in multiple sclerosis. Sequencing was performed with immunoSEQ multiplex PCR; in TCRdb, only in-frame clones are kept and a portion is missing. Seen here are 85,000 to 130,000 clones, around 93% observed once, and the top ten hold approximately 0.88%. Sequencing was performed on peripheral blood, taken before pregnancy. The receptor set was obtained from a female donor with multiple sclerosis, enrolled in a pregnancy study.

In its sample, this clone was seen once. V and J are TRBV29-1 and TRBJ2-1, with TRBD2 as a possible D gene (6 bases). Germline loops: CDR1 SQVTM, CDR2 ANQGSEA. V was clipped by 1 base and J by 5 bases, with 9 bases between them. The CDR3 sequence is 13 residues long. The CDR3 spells CSVEGGGNNEQFF. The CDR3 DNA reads TGCAGCGTTGAAGGGGGCGGGAACAATGAGCAGTTCTTC.

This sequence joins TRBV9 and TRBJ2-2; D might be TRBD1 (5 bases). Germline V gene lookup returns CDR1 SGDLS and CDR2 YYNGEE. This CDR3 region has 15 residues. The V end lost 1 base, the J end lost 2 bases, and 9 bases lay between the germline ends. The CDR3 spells CASSVIGDNTGELFF. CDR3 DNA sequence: TGTGCCAGCAGCGTAATAGGGGATAACACCGGGGAGCTGTTTTTT.

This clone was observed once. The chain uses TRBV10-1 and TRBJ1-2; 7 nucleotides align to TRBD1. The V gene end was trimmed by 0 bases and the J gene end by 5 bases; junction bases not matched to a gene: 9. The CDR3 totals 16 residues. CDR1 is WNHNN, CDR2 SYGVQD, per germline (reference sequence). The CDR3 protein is CASSESKRGLRYGYTF. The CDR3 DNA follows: TGCGCCAGCAGTGAGTCGAAAAGGGGGCTAAGGTATGGCTACACCTTC.

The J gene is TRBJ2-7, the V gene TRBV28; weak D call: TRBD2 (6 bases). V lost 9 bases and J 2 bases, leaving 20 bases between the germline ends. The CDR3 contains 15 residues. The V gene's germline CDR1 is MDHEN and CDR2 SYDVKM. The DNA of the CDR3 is TGTGCCAGGACCCCGACTAGTCCCTTTACCTACGAGCAGTACTTC. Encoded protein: CARTPTSPFTYEQYF. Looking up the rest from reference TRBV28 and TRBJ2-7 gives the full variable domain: DVKVTQSSRYLVKRTGEKVFLECVQDMDHENMFWYRQDPGLGLRLIYFSYDVKMKEKGDIPEGYSVSREKKERFSLILESASTNQTSMYLCARTPTSPFTYEQYFGPGTRLTVT.

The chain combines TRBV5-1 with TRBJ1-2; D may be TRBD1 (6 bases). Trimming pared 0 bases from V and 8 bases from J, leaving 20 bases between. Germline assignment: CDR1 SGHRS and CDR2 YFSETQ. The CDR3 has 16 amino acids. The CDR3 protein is CASSLAQGIWSGGYTF. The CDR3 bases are TGCGCCAGCAGCTTGGCCCAGGGGATTTGGTCGGGAGGCTACACCTTC. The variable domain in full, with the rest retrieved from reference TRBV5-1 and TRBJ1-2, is KAGVTQTPRYLIKTRGQQVTLSCSPISGHRSVSWYQQTPGQGLQFLFEYFSETQRNKGNFPGRFSGRQFSNSRSEMNVSTLELGDSALYLCASSLAQGIWSGGYTFGSGTRLTVV.

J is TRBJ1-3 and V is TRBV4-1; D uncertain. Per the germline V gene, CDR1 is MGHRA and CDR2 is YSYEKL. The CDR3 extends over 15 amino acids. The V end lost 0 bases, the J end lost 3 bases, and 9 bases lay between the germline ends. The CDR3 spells CASSQDYEGGNTIYF. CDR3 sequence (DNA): TGCGCCAGCAGCCAAGACTATGAGGGTGGAAACACCATATATTTT.

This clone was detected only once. The CDR3 here is CASSQQGEYEQYF. CDR3 nucleotide sequence: TGTGCCAGCAGCCAACAGGGGGAATACGAGCAGTACTTC. The chain carries TRBV13 and TRBJ2-7; TRBD1 matches 8 bases. The V and J ends lost 5 bases and 4 bases, in that order; junction bases with no gene match: 4. The CDR3 consists of 13 residues. CDR1 PRHDT and CDR2 FYEKMQ come from the germline V gene (reference sequence).

Here the CDR3 DNA reads TGTGCCATCAGTGACTCCTCGAGCGGCCAAGAGACCCAGTACTTC. It encodes CAISDSSSGQETQYF. This chain links TRBV10-3 with TRBJ2-5; maybe TRBD2 (5 bases). Trimming took 3 bases from V and 1 from J, leaving 12 bases between them. Germline values: CDR1 ENHRY, CDR2 SYGVKD. This CDR3 region has 15 residues.

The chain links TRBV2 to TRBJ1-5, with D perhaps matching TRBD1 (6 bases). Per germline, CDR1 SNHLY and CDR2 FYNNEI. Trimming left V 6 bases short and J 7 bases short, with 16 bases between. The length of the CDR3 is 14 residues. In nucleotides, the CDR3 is TGTGCCAGCAGCGCACAGGGCTGGGAACAGCCCCAGCATTTT. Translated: CASSAQGWEQPQHF.

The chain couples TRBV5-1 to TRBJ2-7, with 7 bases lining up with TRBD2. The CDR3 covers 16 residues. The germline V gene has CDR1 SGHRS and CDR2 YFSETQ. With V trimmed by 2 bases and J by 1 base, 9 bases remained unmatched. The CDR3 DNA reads TGCGCCAGCAGCTTCGAGGCTAGCGGAACATCCTACGAGCAGTACTTC. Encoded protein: CASSFEASGTSYEQYF.

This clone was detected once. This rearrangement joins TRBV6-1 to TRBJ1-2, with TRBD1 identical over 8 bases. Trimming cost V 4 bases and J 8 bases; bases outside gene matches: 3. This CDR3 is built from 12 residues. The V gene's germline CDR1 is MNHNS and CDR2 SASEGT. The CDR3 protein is CASSGTGFGYTF. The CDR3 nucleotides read TGTGCCAGCAGTGGGACAGGGTTCGGCTACACCTTC.